One and the same sample provided the 31 T cell receptor beta chains below, sequenced in a study of monozygotic twins with inflammatory bowel disease (dated by TCRdb to between 2018 and 2021). Preparation of the library involved 5' RACE. TCRdb names Illumina HiSeq 2500 as the instrument used. Based on TCRdb reprocessing of the reads, there is one entry per CDR3 protein sequence, and DNA is missing. The table for this sample lists roughly 150,000 distinct CDR3 sequences. Of the sample, roughly 1.2% falls within the top ten clones. Source material: blood. These receptor sequences come from a human donor with ulcerative colitis or Crohn's disease, or a healthy co-twin of an affected twin (not recorded which).

V usage is TRBV7-2 and J usage is TRBJ1-1. This CDR3 is 15 amino acids long. CDR1 is SGHTA, CDR2 FQGNSA, per germline. CDR3 amino acids: CASSLPINRDTEVFF.

The chain is built from TRBV12-3 or TRBV12-4 and TRBJ1-1; TCRdb reports TRBD1, a call that lacks DNA to check it against. The CDR3 spans 13 residues. The chain's CDR3 is CASSSQDRTEAFF.

This chain uses TRBV11-2 with TRBJ2-1; TCRdb selects TRBD2, and the lack of DNA leaves this call unchecked. This CDR3 is built from 14 residues. Germline V gene lookup returns CDR1 SGHAT and CDR2 FQNNGV. This CDR3 reads CASSPGLAGLREFF.

The chain joins TRBV20-1 to TRBJ1-5; the TCRdb D gene call, TRBD1, has no DNA to confirm it. CDR1 is DFQATT and CDR2 is SNEGSKA in the germline V gene (reference sequence). CDR3 length equals 13 residues. The CDR3 loop reads CSAQTGNGQPQHF.

This sequence joins TRBV7-3 and TRBJ2-7; no DNA is available, so the TRBD2 call from TCRdb remains unchecked. Looked up from germline, CDR1 is SGHTA and CDR2 is FQGTGA. There are 14 residues in the CDR3. CDR3: CASSFTGPPAEQYF.

V gene TRBV6-2 or TRBV6-3 combines with J gene TRBJ2-7; TCRdb's D call of TRBD1 is untestable without DNA. Germline loops: CDR1 MNHEY, CDR2 SVGEGT. The CDR3 spans 13 residues. CDR3 protein: CASNTGVEYEQYF.

The CDR3 reads CSAPPRGRAGELFF. The J gene is TRBJ2-2, the V gene TRBV20-1; TCRdb returns TRBD1, unconfirmable since there is no DNA. The CDR3 runs to 14 residues. The germline CDR1 and CDR2 sequences are DFQATT and SNEGSKA (reference sequence).

The V call is TRBV19, the J call TRBJ1-5; there is no DNA to check the TCRdb D call of TRBD1. The CDR3 covers 14 residues. Germline CDR1 and CDR2: LNHDA and SQIVND (reference sequence). The CDR3 loop is CASSTGHPNQPQHF.

The V call is TRBV7-2, the J call TRBJ1-1; TCRdb returns TRBD1, unconfirmable since there is no DNA. The CDR3 runs 16 residues. The germline gives CDR1 SGHTA, CDR2 FQGNSA. CDR3 in amino acids: CASSSTGLGTVLAAFF.

The J gene is TRBJ2-2, the V gene TRBV5-7; TCRdb calls TRBD2, which cannot be checked without DNA. TRBV5-7 is flagged as an ORF with uncertain function. The CDR3 is made up of 15 amino acids. The CDR3 reads CASSLGGLAPGELFF.

This rearrangement joins TRBV5-4 to TRBJ2-1; TCRdb selects TRBD2, and the lack of DNA leaves this call unchecked. The CDR3 has 16 amino acids. Germline CDR1 SGHNT, CDR2 YYREEE (reference sequence). The CDR3 sequence: CASSFSGGVSYNEQFF.

The J gene is TRBJ2-2, the V gene TRBV15; TCRdb designates TRBD2, a call that cannot be tested without DNA. This CDR3 has 14 residues. Germline CDR1 and CDR2: LNHNV and YYDKDF (reference sequence). This CDR3 reads CATSRDRRGGELFF.

The chain employs TRBV27 and TRBJ2-3; no DNA is available, so the TRBD1 call from TCRdb remains unchecked. This CDR3 spans 17 amino acids. The germline V gene encodes CDR1 MNHEY and CDR2 SMNVEV (reference sequence). The CDR3 spells CASSLFPGQGTTDTQYF.

This chain links TRBV29-1 with TRBJ2-3. The CDR3 extends over 11 amino acids. CDR1 is SQVTM, CDR2 ANQGSEA, per germline. CDR3 loop: CSVVPPDTQYF.

The chain employs TRBV6-5 and TRBJ1-5; TCRdb lists TRBD1, though no DNA is available to test this call. Germline V gene data show CDR1 as MNHEY and CDR2 as SVGAGI. The CDR3 consists of 14 residues. This CDR3 is CASSYGGGSQPQHF.

The chain uses TRBV24-1 and TRBJ2-2; TCRdb's D gene call, TRBD2, goes unchecked for lack of DNA. CDR1 is KGHDR and CDR2 is SFDVKD in the germline V gene. This CDR3 comprises 13 residues. CDR3 loop: CATSALRTGELFF.

The chain couples TRBV9 to TRBJ2-1. The CDR3 has 14 amino acids. Germline values: CDR1 SGDLS, CDR2 YYNGEE. Here the CDR3 reads CASSVAPNYNEQFF.

The chain has TRBV4-3 and TRBJ2-1; TCRdb's D gene call, TRBD1, goes unchecked for lack of DNA. From germline, CDR1 is LGHNA and CDR2 YSLEER. The CDR3 loop spans 15 amino acids. CDR3 protein: CASSQVRGKYNEQFF.

The chain carries TRBV15 and TRBJ2-7; TCRdb calls TRBD1, which cannot be checked without DNA. The CDR3 extends over 13 amino acids. Germline V gives CDR1 LNHNV, CDR2 YYDKDF (reference sequence). CDR3 loop: CATSRVDSYEQYF.

This rearrangement joins TRBV6-1 to TRBJ1-2; TCRdb's assignment of TRBD1 cannot be checked, as there is no DNA. The CDR3 covers 15 residues. Germline V CDR1 and CDR2: MNHNS, SASEGT. The CDR3 loop is CASSLTGQSPGGYTF.

The chain has TRBV5-1 and TRBJ2-1; TCRdb's D gene call, TRBD1, goes unchecked for lack of DNA. The CDR3 consists of 13 residues. The germline gives CDR1 SGHRS, CDR2 YFSETQ. CDR3 in amino acids: CASSFGTTNEQFF.

The rearrangement links TRBV7-2 to TRBJ2-7; the TRBD1 assignment by TCRdb is unverifiable without DNA. CDR3 length equals 16 residues. From germline, CDR1 is SGHTA and CDR2 FQGNSA. The CDR3 here is CASSLDRDRVWYEQYF.

The V and J genes are TRBV7-2 and TRBJ1-2. The length of the CDR3 is 14 residues. Germline V gene data show CDR1 as SGHTA and CDR2 as FQGNSA. The CDR3 loop is CASSFGALNYGYTF.

The chain uses TRBV20-1 and TRBJ1-1; without DNA, the TCRdb call of TRBD1 cannot be checked. The germline V gene encodes CDR1 DFQATT and CDR2 SNEGSKA (reference sequence). CDR3 length: 13 residues. The chain's CDR3 is CSATRDRDTEAFF.

The V call is TRBV6-1, the J call TRBJ1-2; TCRdb gives TRBD1 as the D gene, but with no DNA this cannot be confirmed. The CDR3 is 14 residues long. Looked up from germline, CDR1 is MNHNS and CDR2 is SASEGT. The CDR3 protein is CASSVSGTHYGYTF.

The gene calls are TRBV11-2 and TRBJ1-2; there is no DNA to check the TCRdb D call of TRBD1. The CDR3 is 18 residues long. Germline CDR1 reads SGHAT; CDR2 reads FQNNGV. This chain's CDR3 is CASSLEWTGILSGYGYTF.

The chain uses TRBV6-1 and TRBJ2-7. Germline V gene sequence: CDR1 MNHNS, CDR2 SASEGT. The CDR3 totals 14 residues. CDR3 region: CASTRSRGSYEQYF.

The chain is built from TRBV6-5 and TRBJ2-7; TCRdb names TRBD2, which stays unverified in the absence of DNA. This CDR3 is built from 17 residues. Germline CDR1 and CDR2: MNHEY and SVGAGI. CDR3 sequence reads: CASSYQRANHITYEQYF.

The chain employs TRBV20-1 and TRBJ2-7; TCRdb outputs TRBD1, but without DNA this stays unchecked. Germline V gene data show CDR1 as DFQATT and CDR2 as SNEGSKA (reference sequence). This CDR3 comprises 16 residues. The chain's CDR3 is CSAKGTGNSRGVEQYF.

The chain employs TRBV5-4 and TRBJ1-5. This CDR3 is 13 amino acids long. Germline assignment: CDR1 SGHNT and CDR2 YYREEE (reference sequence). Here the CDR3 reads CASSLSSDQPQHF.

The chain recombines TRBV7-9 with TRBJ2-3; TCRdb's D call, TRBD1, is unchecked because there is no DNA. This CDR3 has 15 amino acids. Germline lookup yields CDR1 SEHNR and CDR2 FQNEAQ (reference sequence). CDR3 residues: CASSLKAPGTDTQYF.